Below, 9 T cell receptor beta chains from the same sample are listed, as sequenced in a study of T cells in pancreatic ductal adenocarcinoma. The assay was immunoSEQ multiplex PCR, and TCRdb's table has in-frame clones only and misses some. The sample shows 85,000 to 120,000 clones, 90% to 95% of them seen only once. Surgery without prior neoadjuvant therapy was the treatment of the selected pancreatic ductal adenocarcinoma patients. Sequencing was performed on PBMCs. Receptors were obtained from a human donor with pancreatic ductal adenocarcinoma.

The chain recombines TRBV5-1 with TRBJ2-1, with a tentative D call TRBD2 (6 bases). This CDR3 has 15 amino acids. The V gene lost 0 bases and the J gene lost 6 bases, with 13 bases spanning the gap. The germline gives CDR1 SGHRS, CDR2 YFSETQ. The CDR3 region has the DNA TGCGCCAGCAGCTTGGCCGGCGGGATTCGCAATGAGCAGTTCTTC. It yields the protein CASSLAGGIRNEQFF.

The chain has TRBV4-1 and TRBJ2-4; D not certain. Germline V gene sequence: CDR1 MGHRA, CDR2 YSYEKL. Trimming took off 2 bases at V and 7 bases at J, with 12 bases between the two ends. The CDR3 is 14 amino acids. CDR3 DNA sequence: TGCGCCAGCAGCCAACCCTTTAGTCGGAACATTCAGTACTTC. It yields the protein CASSQPFSRNIQYF.

CDR3 region: CAWSVQGGGEKLFF. The CDR3, as DNA: TGTGCCTGGAGTGTACAAGGGGGCGGTGAAAAACTGTTTTTT. The gene calls are TRBV30 and TRBJ1-4, with TRBD1 matching 7 bases. The CDR3 sequence is 14 residues long. The V segment lost 0 bases and the J segment 7 bases; nucleotides outside the gene matches: 5. In germline, CDR1 is GTSNPN, CDR2 SVGIG (reference sequence).

Worth noting for this clone: This sample also contains other DNA sequences that code for the same CDR3. J is TRBJ2-7 and V is TRBV30; no reliable D call. V lost 0 bases to trimming and J lost 1 base, with 13 bases between them. This CDR3 spans 15 amino acids. The germline V gene encodes CDR1 GTSNPN and CDR2 SVGIG (reference sequence). The CDR3 here is CAWSVRQALSYEQYF. CDR3 bases: TGTGCCTGGAGTGTACGGCAGGCACTTTCCTACGAGCAGTACTTC. The variable domain in full, with the rest retrieved from reference TRBV30 and TRBJ2-7, is SQTIHQWPATLVQPVGSPLSLECTVEGTSNPNLYWYRQAAGRGLQLLFYSVGIGQISSEVPQNLSASRPQDRQFILSSKKLLLSDSGFYLCAWSVRQALSYEQYFGPGTRLTVT.

The V call is TRBV28, the J call TRBJ2-5; D ambiguous. From germline, CDR1 is MDHEN and CDR2 SYDVKM. The germline V and J ends were trimmed by 2 bases and 4 bases, with 11 bases remaining between them. This CDR3 spans 14 amino acids. CDR3: CASSLEVPLETQYF. The CDR3 DNA follows: TGTGCCAGCAGTTTAGAGGTCCCCTTAGAGACCCAGTACTTC.

V is TRBV18 and J is TRBJ2-3; a possible D gene is TRBD1 (6 bases). V was shortened by 1 base and J by 2 bases, with 13 bases between the two germline ends. Germline V CDR1 and CDR2: KGHSH, LQKENI. The CDR3 is 16 amino acids. CDR3: CASSPRDIKPTDTQYF. Written as DNA, the CDR3 is TGTGCCAGCTCACCACGGGACATCAAGCCCACAGATACGCAGTATTTT. The whole variable domain, filled in from reference TRBV18 and TRBJ2-3, reads NAGVMQNPRHLVRRRGQEARLRCSPMKGHSHVYWYRQLPEEGLKFMVYLQKENIIDESGMPKERFSAEFPKEGPSILRIQQVVRGDSAAYFCASSPRDIKPTDTQYFGPGTRLTVL.

The chain couples TRBV19 to TRBJ2-1; D unclear. The V gene's germline CDR1 is LNHDA and CDR2 SQIVND (reference sequence). The V gene lost 7 bases and the J gene lost 7 bases, with 14 bases spanning the gap. The CDR3 spans 13 residues. This CDR3 is CASTLGVTNEQFF. As DNA, the CDR3 is TGTGCCAGTACCCTGGGCGTGACGAATGAGCAGTTCTTC.

The J gene is TRBJ2-1, the V gene TRBV13, with 8 bases aligning to TRBD1. The V gene end was trimmed by 7 bases and the J gene end by 3 bases; junction bases not matched to a gene: 11. This CDR3 is built from 16 residues. Germline lookup yields CDR1 PRHDT and CDR2 FYEKMQ (reference sequence). The chain's CDR3 is CASKPLTGENYNEQFF. CDR3 nucleotide sequence: TGTGCCAGCAAACCCCTGACAGGGGAAAACTACAATGAGCAGTTCTTC.

J is TRBJ2-3 and V is TRBV4-3; D is ambiguous. The germline V and J ends were trimmed by 3 bases and 1 base, with 5 bases remaining between them. This CDR3 is 13 amino acids long. Germline CDR1 is LGHNA and CDR2 is YSLEER. CDR3 in amino acids: CASSHLGTDTQYF. The CDR3 bases are TGCGCCAGCAGCCACCTCGGCACAGATACGCAGTATTTT.